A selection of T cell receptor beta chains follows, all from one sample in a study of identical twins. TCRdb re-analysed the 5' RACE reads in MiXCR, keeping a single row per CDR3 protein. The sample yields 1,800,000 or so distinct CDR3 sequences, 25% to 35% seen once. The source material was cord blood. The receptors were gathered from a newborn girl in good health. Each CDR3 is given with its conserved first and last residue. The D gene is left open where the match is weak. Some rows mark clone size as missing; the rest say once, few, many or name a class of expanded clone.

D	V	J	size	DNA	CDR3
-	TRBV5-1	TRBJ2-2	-	TGCGCCAGCAGCTTGTTGCCAGGGGACACCGGGGAGCTGTTTTTT	CASSLLPGDTGELFF
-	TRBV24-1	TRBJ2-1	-	TGTGCCACCAGTGTCGACAGTGGCAATGAGCAGTTCTTC	CATSVDSGNEQFF
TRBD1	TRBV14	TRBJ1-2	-	TGTGCCAGCAGCCCTCTAGAGGGGGCTCGCTATGGCTACACCTTC	CASSPLEGARYGYTF
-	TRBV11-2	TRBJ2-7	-	TGTGCCAGCAGCCCCACAAGATACAGCACCTACGAGCAGTACTTC	CASSPTRYSTYEQYF
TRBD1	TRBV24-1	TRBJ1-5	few	TGTGCCACCAGTGATGGACAGGGGGCCTTCCAGCCCCAGCATTTT	CATSDGQGAFQPQHF
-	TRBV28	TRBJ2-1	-	TGTGCCAGCAGTTACCAAGGGGGGGGTCCAGTCAATGAGCAGTTCTTC	CASSYQGGGPVNEQFF
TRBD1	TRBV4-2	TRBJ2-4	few	TGTGCCAGCAGCCGAGACAGGGTCGGCATTCAGTACTTC	CASSRDRVGIQYF
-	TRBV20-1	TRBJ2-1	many	TGCAGTGCATTGAAGAGTGGCAGCTCCTACAATGAGCAGTTCTTC	CSALKSGSSYNEQFF
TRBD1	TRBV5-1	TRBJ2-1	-	TGCGCCAGCAGCTACCGACAGGGTATAGTATACAATGGGCAGTTCTTC	CASSYRQGIVYNGQFF
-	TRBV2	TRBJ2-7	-	TGTGCCAGCAGTGTTCGAGAGGGCTCCTACAATGAGCAGTACTTC	CASSVREGSYNEQYF